The present entry profiles one T cell receptor (beta chain) with its context. The antigen is not known. One base away lies a much larger clone, so this may be a sequencing read error. This record belongs to a study of Graves' ophthalmopathy and Graves' hyperthyroidism. Study-level information: Peripheral blood (taken before any treatment) was collected at initial diagnosis.

Included hyperthyroidism patients were aged 18 to 65 and newly diagnosed (under 2 months' duration). General study points: With roughly 88% sensitivity and approximately 79% specificity, a 13-signature model separated ophthalmopathy from stable hyperthyroidism. Among thyroid clonotypes expanded above 0.001 frequency, most also appeared in blood.

RNA transcripts were the template, and TCR beta CDR3 regions were amplified from them. HTBI primers were employed in first-round RT-PCR, then a second-round multiplex PCR followed. TCRdb independently ran MiXCR on the multiplex PCR reads; one entry per CDR3 protein. The sample has about 390,000 distinct CDR3 sequences, about 16% seen once. Sequencing was done on a sample of peripheral blood. The receptor's source is a woman between 18 and 29 years old with stable Graves' hyperthyroidism.

This CDR3 reads CASNSYYRDDTGGLFF. In nucleotides, the CDR3 is TGTGCCAGCAACTCTTATTACAGGGATGACACCGGGGGGCTGTTTTTT. The V and J genes are TRBV11-1 and TRBJ2-2, with D possibly being TRBD1 or TRBD2 (6 bases each). The CDR3 consists of 16 residues. Germline V lookup: CDR1 SGHAT, CDR2 FQDESV (reference sequence).